This T cell receptor (beta chain) was sequenced during a study of blood T cells in healthy people across ages. Study conclusions and caveats: Researchers judged that diversity estimates from one million T cells fell short of true values. Greater diversity and more naive CD4+ cells were seen in long-lived donors than in aged donors. Older age went with lower TCR beta diversity per million T cells, in a roughly linear way.

The second PCR ran about 6 to 12 cycles with a sample-barcoded 5' primer and J-beta primers. TCRdb re-called the 5' RACE reads through MiXCR, storing one row per CDR3 protein. The sample records over a million distinct CDR3 sequences, approximately 43% being singletons. Trimming stripped 6 bases from V and 4 bases from J, with 13 bases between. The CDR3 spans 14 residues. Germline CDR1 MNHEY, CDR2 SMNVEV (reference sequence). This clonotype was counted only a few times. The antigen is undetermined. The TCR originated in a woman younger than 35 in good health. Input material: blood. V usage is TRBV27 and J usage is TRBJ1-5, with D uncertain. This chain's CDR3 is CASSPQLANQPQHF. As DNA, the CDR3 is TGTGCCAGCAGCCCACAGCTCGCAAATCAGCCCCAGCATTTT.